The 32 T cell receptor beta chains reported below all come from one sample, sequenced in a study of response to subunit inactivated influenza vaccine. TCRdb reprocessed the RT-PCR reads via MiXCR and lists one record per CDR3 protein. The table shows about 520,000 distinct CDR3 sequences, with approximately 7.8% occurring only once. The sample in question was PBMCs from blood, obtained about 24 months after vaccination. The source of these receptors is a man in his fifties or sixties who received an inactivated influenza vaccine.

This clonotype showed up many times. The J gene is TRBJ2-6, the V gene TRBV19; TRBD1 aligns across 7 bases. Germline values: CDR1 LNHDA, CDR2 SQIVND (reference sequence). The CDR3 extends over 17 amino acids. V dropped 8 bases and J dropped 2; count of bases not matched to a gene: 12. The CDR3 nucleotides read TGTGCCAGTCGACAGGGTAAGGCGTCTCCTGGGGCCAACGTCCTGACTTTC. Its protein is CASRQGKASPGANVLTF.

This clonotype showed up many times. The CDR3 spells CAISDLRTGTVSNEQFF. In DNA, the CDR3 is TGTGCCATCAGTGATCTGAGGACAGGGACGGTAAGCAATGAGCAGTTCTTC. The chain employs TRBV10-3 and TRBJ2-1; 8 nucleotides line up with TRBD1. The trim removed 3 bases at V and 6 bases at J, leaving 13 bases unmatched. Germline lookup yields CDR1 ENHRY and CDR2 SYGVKD. This CDR3 is built from 17 residues.

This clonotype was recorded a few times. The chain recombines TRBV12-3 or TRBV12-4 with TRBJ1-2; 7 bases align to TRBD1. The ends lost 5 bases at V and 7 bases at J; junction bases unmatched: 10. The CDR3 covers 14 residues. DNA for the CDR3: TGTGCCAGCAGTCCCCGCCAGGGGGGAGGTGGCTACACCTTC. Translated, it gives CASSPRQGGGGYTF.

The chain's CDR3 is CASSLENLAYNEQFF. The CDR3 DNA sequence: TGTGCCAGCAGCTTAGAAAATCTAGCGTATAATGAGCAGTTCTTC. V usage is TRBV11-2 and J usage is TRBJ2-1, with D perhaps TRBD2 (6 bases). Trimming left V 0 bases short and J 7 bases short, with 13 bases between. The CDR3 loop spans 15 amino acids. Germline V lookup: CDR1 SGHAT, CDR2 FQNNGV.

The CDR3 is CASSSVPSAYEQYF. CDR3 in DNA: TGTGCCAGCAGCTCAGTTCCGTCGGCCTACGAGCAGTACTTC. V is TRBV7-2 and J is TRBJ2-7; D uncertain. This CDR3 contains 14 residues. Germline V CDR1 and CDR2: SGHTA, FQGNSA. V was cut by 4 bases and J by 2 bases, with 12 bases left in between. The entire variable domain, with the rest obtained from reference TRBV7-2 and TRBJ2-7, is as follows: GAGVSQSPSNKVTEKGKDVELRCDPISGHTALYWYRQSLGQGLEFLIYFQGNSAPDKSGLPSDRFSAERTGGSVSTLTIQRTQQEDSAVYLCASSSVPSAYEQYFGPGTRLTVT.

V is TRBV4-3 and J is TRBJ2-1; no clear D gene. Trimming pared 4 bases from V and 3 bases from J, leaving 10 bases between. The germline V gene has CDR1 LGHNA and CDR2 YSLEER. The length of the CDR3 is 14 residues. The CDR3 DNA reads TGCGCCAGCAGCCCCACCCCCATCTACAATGAGCAGTTCTTC. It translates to CASSPTPIYNEQFF.

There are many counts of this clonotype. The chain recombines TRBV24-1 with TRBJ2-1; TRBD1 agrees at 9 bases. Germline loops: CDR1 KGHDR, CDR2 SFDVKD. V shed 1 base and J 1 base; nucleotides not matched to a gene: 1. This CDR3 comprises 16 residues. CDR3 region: CATSDFGTGSYNEQFF. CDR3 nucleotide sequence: TGTGCCACCAGTGATTTTGGGACAGGGTCCTACAATGAGCAGTTCTTC.

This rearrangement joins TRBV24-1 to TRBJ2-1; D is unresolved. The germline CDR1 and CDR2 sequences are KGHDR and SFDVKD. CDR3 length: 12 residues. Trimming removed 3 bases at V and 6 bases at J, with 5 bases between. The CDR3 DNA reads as TGTGCCACCAGTGATATCCTCAATGAGCAGTTCTTC. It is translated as CATSDILNEQFF.

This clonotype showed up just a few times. The CDR3 protein is CSAAGTSVNNEQFF. CDR3 coding DNA: TGCAGTGCTGCCGGGACTAGCGTGAACAATGAGCAGTTCTTC. The gene calls are TRBV20-1 and TRBJ2-1; 10 positions match TRBD2. J lost 5 bases, V lost 5 bases, and 6 bases had no gene match. The CDR3 consists of 14 residues. Germline V gene sequence: CDR1 DFQATT, CDR2 SNEGSKA (reference sequence).

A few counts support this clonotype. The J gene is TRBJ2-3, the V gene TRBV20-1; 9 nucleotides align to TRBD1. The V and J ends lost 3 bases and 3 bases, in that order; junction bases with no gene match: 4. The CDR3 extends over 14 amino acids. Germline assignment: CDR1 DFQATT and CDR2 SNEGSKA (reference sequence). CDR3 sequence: CSARGTGRTDTQYF. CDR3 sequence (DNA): TGCAGTGCTAGGGGGACAGGGAGGACAGATACGCAGTATTTT.

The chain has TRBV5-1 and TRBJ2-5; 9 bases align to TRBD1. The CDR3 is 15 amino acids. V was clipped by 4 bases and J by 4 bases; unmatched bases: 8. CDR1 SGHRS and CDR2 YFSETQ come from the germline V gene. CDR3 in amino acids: CASSLATGGPETQYF. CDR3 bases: TGCGCCAGCAGCCTGGCGACAGGGGGACCAGAGACCCAGTACTTC.

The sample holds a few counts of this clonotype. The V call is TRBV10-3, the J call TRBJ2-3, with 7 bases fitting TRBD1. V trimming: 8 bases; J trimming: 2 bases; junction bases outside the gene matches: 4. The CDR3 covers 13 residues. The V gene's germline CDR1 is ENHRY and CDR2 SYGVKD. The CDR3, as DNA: TGTGCCATCGGTGGACAGGCCACAGATACGCAGTATTTT. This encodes CAIGGQATDTQYF.

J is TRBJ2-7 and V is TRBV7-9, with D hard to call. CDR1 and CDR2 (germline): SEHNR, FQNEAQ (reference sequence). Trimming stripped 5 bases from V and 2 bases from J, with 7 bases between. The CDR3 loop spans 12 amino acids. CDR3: CASSGSPYEQYF. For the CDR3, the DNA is TGTGCCAGCAGCGGGTCCCCCTACGAGCAGTACTTC.

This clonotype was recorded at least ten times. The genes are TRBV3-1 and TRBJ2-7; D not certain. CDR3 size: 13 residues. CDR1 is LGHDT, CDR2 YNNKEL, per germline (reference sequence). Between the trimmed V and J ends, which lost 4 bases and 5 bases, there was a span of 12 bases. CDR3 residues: CASSLRIGDEQYF. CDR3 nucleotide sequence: TGTGCCAGCAGCCTAAGGATTGGGGACGAGCAGTACTTC.

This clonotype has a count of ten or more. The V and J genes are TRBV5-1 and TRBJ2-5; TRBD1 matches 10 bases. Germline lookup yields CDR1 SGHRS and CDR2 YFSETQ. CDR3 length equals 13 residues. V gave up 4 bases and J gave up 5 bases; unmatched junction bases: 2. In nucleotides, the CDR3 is TGCGCCAGCAGCCCGGACAGGGGGGAGACCCAGTACTTC. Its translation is CASSPDRGETQYF.

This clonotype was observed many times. In DNA, the CDR3 is TGTGCCAGCGGGGACCCAAGTCGGAGTCAGCCCCAGCATTTT. Amino acid sequence: CASGDPSRSQPQHF. V and J are TRBV27 and TRBJ1-5; TRBD1 might be the D (5 bases). The CDR3 is 14 amino acids. The ends were cut back, 8 bases at V and 6 bases at J, with 17 bases in the middle. Germline CDR1 and CDR2: MNHEY and SMNVEV (reference sequence).

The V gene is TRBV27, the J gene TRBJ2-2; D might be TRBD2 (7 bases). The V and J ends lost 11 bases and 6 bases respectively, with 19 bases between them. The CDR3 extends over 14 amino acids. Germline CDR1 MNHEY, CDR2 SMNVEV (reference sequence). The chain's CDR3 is CASRKGGLAGELFF. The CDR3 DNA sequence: TGTGCCTCCCGGAAGGGGGGGCTGGCCGGGGAGCTGTTTTTT.

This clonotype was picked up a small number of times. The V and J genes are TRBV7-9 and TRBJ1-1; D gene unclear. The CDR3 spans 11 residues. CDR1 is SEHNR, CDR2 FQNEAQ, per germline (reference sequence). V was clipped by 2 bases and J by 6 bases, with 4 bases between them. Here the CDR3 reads CASSLIPEAFF. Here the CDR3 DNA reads TGTGCCAGCAGCTTAATTCCTGAAGCTTTCTTT.

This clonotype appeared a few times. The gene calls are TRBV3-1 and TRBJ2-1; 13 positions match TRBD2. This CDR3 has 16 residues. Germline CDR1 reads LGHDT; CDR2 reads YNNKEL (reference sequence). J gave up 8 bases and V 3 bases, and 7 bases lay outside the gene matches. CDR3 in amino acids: CASSHPLAGGFDEQFF. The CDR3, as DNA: TGTGCCAGCAGCCACCCACTAGCGGGGGGGTTTGATGAGCAGTTCTTC.

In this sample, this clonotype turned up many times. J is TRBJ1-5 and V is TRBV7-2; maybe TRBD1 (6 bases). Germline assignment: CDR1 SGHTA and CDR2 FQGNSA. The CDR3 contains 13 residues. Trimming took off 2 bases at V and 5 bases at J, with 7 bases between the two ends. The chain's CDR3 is CASSLSGDQPQHF. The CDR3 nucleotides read TGTGCCAGCAGCTTATCAGGGGATCAGCCCCAGCATTTT.

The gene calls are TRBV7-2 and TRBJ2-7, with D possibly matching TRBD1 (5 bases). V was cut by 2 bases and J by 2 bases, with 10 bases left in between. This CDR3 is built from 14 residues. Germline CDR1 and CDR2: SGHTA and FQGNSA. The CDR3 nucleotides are TGTGCCAGCAGCTTATACAGGCTGGCCTACGAGCAGTACTTC. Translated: CASSLYRLAYEQYF.

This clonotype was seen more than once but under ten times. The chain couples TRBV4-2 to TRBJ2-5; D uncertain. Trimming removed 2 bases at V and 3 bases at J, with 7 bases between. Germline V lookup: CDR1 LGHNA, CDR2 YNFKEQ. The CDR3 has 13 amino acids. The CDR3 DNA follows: TGTGCCAGCAGCCAATTGAGGAAAGAGACCCAGTACTTC. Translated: CASSQLRKETQYF.

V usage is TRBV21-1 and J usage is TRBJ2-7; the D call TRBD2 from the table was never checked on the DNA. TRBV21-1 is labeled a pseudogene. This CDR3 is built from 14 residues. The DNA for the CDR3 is TGTGCCAGCGGACTGATGACGGTGGACTACGAGCAGTACTTC. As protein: CASGLMTVDYEQYF.

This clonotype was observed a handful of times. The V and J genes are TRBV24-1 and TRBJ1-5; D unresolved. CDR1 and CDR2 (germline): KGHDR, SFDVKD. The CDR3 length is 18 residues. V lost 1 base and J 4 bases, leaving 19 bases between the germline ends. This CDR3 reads CATSDLIPVGRLNQPQHF. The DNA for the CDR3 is TGTGCCACCAGTGATTTAATCCCCGTCGGACGGTTGAATCAGCCCCAGCATTTT.

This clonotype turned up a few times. In nucleotides, the CDR3 is TGTGCCAGCAGCTCATACTCGAGTACCTACGAGCAGTACTTC. Its translation is CASSSYSSTYEQYF. V and J are TRBV5-5 and TRBJ2-7; D is unresolved. V shed 3 bases and J shed 2 bases, with 12 bases lying between them. CDR1 is SGHKS and CDR2 is YYEKEE in the germline V gene (reference sequence). The CDR3 loop spans 14 amino acids.

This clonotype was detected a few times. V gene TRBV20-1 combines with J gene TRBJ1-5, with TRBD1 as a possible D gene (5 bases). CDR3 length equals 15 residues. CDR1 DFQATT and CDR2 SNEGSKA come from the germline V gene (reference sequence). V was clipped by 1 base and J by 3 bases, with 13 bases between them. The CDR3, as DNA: TGCAGTGCTAGAGCCCCTTTGGGGGACAATCAGCCCCAGCATTTT. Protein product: CSARAPLGDNQPQHF.

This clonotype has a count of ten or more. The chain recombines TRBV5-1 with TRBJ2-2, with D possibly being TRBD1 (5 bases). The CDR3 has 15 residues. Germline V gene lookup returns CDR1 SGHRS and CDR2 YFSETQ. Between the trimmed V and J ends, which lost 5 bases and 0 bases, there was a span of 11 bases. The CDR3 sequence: CASRIDRANTGELFF. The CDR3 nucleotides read TGCGCCAGCAGAATAGACAGAGCGAACACCGGGGAGCTGTTTTTT.

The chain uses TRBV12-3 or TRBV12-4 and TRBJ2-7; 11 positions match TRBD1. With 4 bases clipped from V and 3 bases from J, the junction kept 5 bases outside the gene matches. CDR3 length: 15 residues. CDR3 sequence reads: CASSWTGGGIYEQYF. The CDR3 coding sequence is TGTGCCAGCAGTTGGACAGGGGGCGGAATCTACGAGCAGTACTTC.

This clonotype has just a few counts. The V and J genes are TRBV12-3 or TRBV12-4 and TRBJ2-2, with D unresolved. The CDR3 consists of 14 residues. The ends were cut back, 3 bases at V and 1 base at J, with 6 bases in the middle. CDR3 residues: CASSFKRNTGELFF. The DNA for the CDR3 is TGTGCCAGCAGTTTCAAGCGGAACACCGGGGAGCTGTTTTTT.

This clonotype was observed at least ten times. The DNA of the CDR3 is TGCGCCAGCAGCCCAGCGGGGGCCACTGAAGCTTTCTTT. Residues: CASSPAGATEAFF. The V call is TRBV5-1, the J call TRBJ1-1; tentative D call: TRBD1 (6 bases). The CDR3 covers 13 residues. V dropped 4 bases and J dropped 4 bases, with 11 bases sitting between them. Germline V CDR1 and CDR2: SGHRS, YFSETQ.

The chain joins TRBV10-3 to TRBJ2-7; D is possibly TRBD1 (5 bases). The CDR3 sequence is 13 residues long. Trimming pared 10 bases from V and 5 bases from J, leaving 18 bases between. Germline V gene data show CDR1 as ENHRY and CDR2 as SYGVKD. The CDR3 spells CATKTAAFDEQYF. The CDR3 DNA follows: TGTGCCACTAAGACAGCAGCCTTTGACGAGCAGTACTTC.

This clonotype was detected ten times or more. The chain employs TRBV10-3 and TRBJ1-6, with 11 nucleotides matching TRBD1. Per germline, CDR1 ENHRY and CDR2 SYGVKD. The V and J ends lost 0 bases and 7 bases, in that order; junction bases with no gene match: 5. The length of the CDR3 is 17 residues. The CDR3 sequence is CAISESGTGGPNSPLHF. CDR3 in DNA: TGTGCCATCAGTGAGTCCGGGACAGGGGGTCCCAATTCACCCCTCCACTTT.